The source of this T cell receptor beta chain is a study of blood T cell repertoires in COVID-19. Study-level background: PBMCs, B-cell-depleted T cells, or T cells provided the cDNA or gDNA that made up the material.

Trimming cost V 8 bases and J 0 bases; bases outside gene matches: 11. There are 17 residues in the CDR3. Germline loops: CDR1 SGHAT, CDR2 FQNNGV. As handled by the study authors: From reference gene primer amplification, estimates of nucleated cell counts were derived. Assay used: immunoSEQ multiplex PCR; TCRdb lists only in-frame clones, some missing. V and J calls and clone size are copied from that table; D and trimming were computed from the DNA. The profile covers about 70,000 clones, with over 75% appearing a single time and approximately 10% taken by the ten largest. The receptor comes from a woman aged 18-35 years with acute or convalescent COVID-19. Sequencing input: peripheral blood. V and J are TRBV11-2 and TRBJ2-1; 9 bases align to TRBD2. The CDR3 nucleotides read TGTGCCAGCCGCCCTCGCGGTAGCGGGAGCTCCTACAATGAGCAGTTCTTC. It is translated as CASRPRGSGSSYNEQFF.